This paragraph reports one T cell receptor (beta chain). Its specificity is unknown. The sample belongs to a study of cytotoxic CD8 clonotypes in ibrutinib-treated CLL. At the level of the study: IGHV unmutated around 17; relapsed/refractory more than ten; treatment-naive approximately 16. Regarding the study as a whole: Patients showed higher baseline clonality than age-matched healthy donors, and it tracked circulating CD8+ T-cell counts.

Using immunoSEQ multiplex PCR, the repertoire was profiled, and TCRdb retains in-frame clones only, with some absent. The top ten clones hold roughly 2% of a sample with roughly 150,000 clones, 70% to 85% of them seen once. The sequencing used PBMCs, collected after 12 months of ibrutinib treatment. The TCR sequence derives from a human donor with chronic lymphocytic leukemia.

The CDR3 protein is CASSMARGGEQFF. The CDR3 nucleotides read TGTGCCAGTAGTATGGCGCGGGGGGGTGAGCAGTTCTTC. The chain has TRBV19 and TRBJ2-1; 9 nucleotides line up with TRBD2. Per the germline V gene, CDR1 is LNHDA and CDR2 is SQIVND (reference sequence). The CDR3 has 13 amino acids. J gave up 9 bases and V 3 bases, and 3 bases lay outside the gene matches.